Included here is one TCR beta chain sequence, with context. The antigen is not known. The data derive from a study of cytomegalovirus exposure and HLA in healthy donors. Broader study findings: Sequencing had likely introduced a cluster of highly shared sequence variants as an artifact. In a later analysis, at a false discovery rate of 0.05, fewer than 20,000 TCR beta sequences were associated with HLA alleles.

V lost 6 bases and J lost 7; bases outside the gene matches: 11. The CDR3 runs 14 residues. Germline V gives CDR1 SGHVS, CDR2 FQNEAQ. PCR primers comprised 60 Vbeta and 13 Jbeta primers. Clones were read by immunoSEQ multiplex PCR, and TCRdb kept only the in-frame ones, dropping some. The data contain 190,000 or so clones, around 79% of them seen just once; the ten biggest clones take up approximately 0.4%. Input material: PBMCs. V gene TRBV7-8 combines with J gene TRBJ1-1; 7 positions agree with TRBD1. The clonotype comes from a male donor in good health and CMV-seropositive. In DNA form, the CDR3 reads TGTGCCAGCAGTGCCCCGGGACAGCTACGTGAAGCTTTCTTT. This gives the protein CASSAPGQLREAFF.